These 8 T cell receptor beta chains originate from one sample sequenced in a study of T cells after yellow fever vaccination. Using its own MiXCR run on the 5' RACE reads, TCRdb lists one record per CDR3 protein. The sample contains some 390,000 distinct CDR3 sequences, over 5% of which appear only once. Sample: PBMCs, taken 5 days after the yellow fever booster vaccination. These receptors all stem from a man younger than 40 who received the YFV17D yellow fever vaccine.

This clonotype showed up just a few times. The CDR3 region has the DNA TGTGCCAGCAGCTCCGGCTGGACCGTGGGGGAGACCCAGTACTTC. Residues: CASSSGWTVGETQYF. V is TRBV5-5 and J is TRBJ2-5; D is uncertain. Germline V lookup: CDR1 SGHKS, CDR2 YYEKEE (reference sequence). Trimming shortened V by 3 bases and J by 5 bases, and 17 bases separated the two germline ends. There are 15 residues in the CDR3.

This clonotype was detected only a few times. This sequence joins TRBV15 and TRBJ1-4; no clear D. The V end was cut by 0 bases, the J end by 4 bases, with 12 bases between. The CDR3 runs to 16 residues. Germline-derived CDR1 and CDR2 are LNHNV and YYDKDF (reference sequence). The CDR3 DNA is TGTGCCACCAGCAGAGAGGCCATGGGAGGTAATGAAAAACTGTTTTTT. Its protein is CATSREAMGGNEKLFF.

This clonotype was found a few times. The chain recombines TRBV4-3 with TRBJ1-1; no definite D call. The CDR3 is 14 amino acids. The germline gives CDR1 LGHNA, CDR2 YSLEER. The ends were cut back, 1 base at V and 8 bases at J, with 14 bases in the middle. The chain's CDR3 is CASSQVLAGWEAFF. Here the CDR3 DNA reads TGCGCCAGCAGCCAAGTACTCGCAGGATGGGAAGCTTTCTTT.

This chain joins TRBV24-1 and TRBJ2-5, with a weak D call TRBD1 (6 bases). V was pared by 4 bases and J by 3 bases, with 11 bases between. The CDR3 runs 14 residues. CDR1 is KGHDR, CDR2 SFDVKD, per germline. DNA of the CDR3: TGTGCCACCAGTGACGGCAGGGGTAAAGAGACCCAGTACTTC. Amino acid sequence: CATSDGRGKETQYF.

This clonotype was detected ten times or more. The junction differs from germline at one of its ends, possibly a read error. This sequence joins TRBV5-1 and TRBJ2-3; TRBD1 might be the D (5 bases). The germline gives CDR1 SGHRS, CDR2 YFSETQ. CDR3 length: 12 residues. The CDR3 here is CASSFSGDTQYF. CDR3 nucleotides: TGTGCCAGCAGTTTCTCAGGGGATACGCAGTATTTT.

This clonotype was detected only a few times. V is TRBV10-3 and J is TRBJ2-3; no definite D call. The CDR3 covers 11 residues. Trimming removed 6 bases from V and 6 bases from J, with 7 bases in between. In germline, CDR1 is ENHRY, CDR2 SYGVKD. The CDR3 nucleotides are TGTGCCATCAGGACGGAGGATACGCAGTATTTT. Translation: CAIRTEDTQYF.

There are many counts of this clonotype. In nucleotides, the CDR3 is TGTGCCAGTAGTCGACGGGACAACCAAGAGACCCAGTACTTC. This gives the protein CASSRRDNQETQYF. The chain employs TRBV19 and TRBJ2-5; possible D gene TRBD1, 6 bases. Trimming removed 5 bases at V and 0 bases at J, with 10 bases between. Germline V gene lookup returns CDR1 LNHDA and CDR2 SQIVND (reference sequence). This CDR3 has 14 amino acids.

There are many counts of this clonotype. The chain carries TRBV3-1 and TRBJ2-7; D gene unclear. Germline CDR1 is LGHDT and CDR2 is YNNKEL (reference sequence). The CDR3 length is 13 residues. V was clipped by 3 bases and J by 3 bases, with 9 bases between them. Here the CDR3 reads CASSHLGNYEQYF. The CDR3 DNA reads TGTGCCAGCAGCCACTTAGGGAACTACGAGCAGTACTTC.